These 5 T cell receptor beta chains came from one sample sequenced in a study of T cells in localized non-small cell lung cancer. The table came from immunoSEQ multiplex PCR; TCRdb's copy has only in-frame clones and leaves some out. This table holds some 1,500 clones, around 23% found once. The material sequenced was normal lung tissue next to the tumor, taken before any cancer treatment. These receptors originate from a man aged 35-69 years with stage II lung adenocarcinoma.

The CDR3 loop reads CASSFEADYTDTQYF. The CDR3 coding sequence is TGTGCCAGCAGTTTTGAGGCAGATTACACAGATACGCAGTATTTT. The chain links TRBV28 to TRBJ2-3; D remains ambiguous. V shed 3 bases and J shed 2 bases, with 12 bases lying between them. The CDR3 length is 15 residues. From germline, CDR1 is MDHEN and CDR2 SYDVKM.

This clone was seen a handful of times. A junction end diverges from the germline sequence, so it may reflect a read error. The CDR3 sequence is CASSLVGGGGQETQYF. The CDR3 DNA sequence: TGTGCTAGCAGCTTAGTCGGCGGTGGGGGGCAAGAGACCCAGTACTTC. The rearrangement links TRBV11-3 to TRBJ2-5; D may be TRBD2 (6 bases). The V gene's germline CDR1 is SGHNT and CDR2 YENEEA. The CDR3 sequence is 16 residues long.

This clone was detected a few times. V usage is TRBV30 and J usage is TRBJ1-2, with 8 bases matching TRBD1. The germline gives CDR1 GTSNPN, CDR2 SVGIG (reference sequence). J lost 7 bases, V lost 3 bases, and 10 bases had no gene match. The CDR3 runs 14 residues. The CDR3: CAWSPDRGVSGYTF. CDR3 coding DNA: TGTGCCTGGAGCCCCGACAGGGGTGTGAGTGGCTACACCTTC.

This clone has only a few counts. The chain links TRBV6-8 to TRBJ1-2, with unresolved D. The germline V and J ends were trimmed by 2 bases and 3 bases, with 7 bases remaining between them. CDR1 MNHGY and CDR2 SAAAGT come from the germline V gene. The CDR3 loop spans 13 amino acids. CDR3 sequence: CASSYRTHYGYTF. For the CDR3, the DNA is TGTGCCAGCAGTTACCGGACCCACTATGGCTACACCTTC.

This clone is labeled as large. The V gene is TRBV6-8, the J gene TRBJ1-1, with D possibly TRBD1 on 5 matching bases. Germline loops: CDR1 MNHGY, CDR2 SAAAGT. The CDR3 has 13 amino acids. The V end lost 5 bases, the J end lost 2 bases, and 9 bases lay between the germline ends. The CDR3 bases are TGTGCCAGCAGTGACCGGGACAACACTGAAGCTTTCTTT. As protein: CASSDRDNTEAFF.